This T cell receptor (beta chain) was obtained from a study of cytomegalovirus exposure and HLA in healthy donors. This CDR3 contains 18 residues. Looked up from germline, CDR1 is SGHRS and CDR2 is YFSETQ. The V segment lost 3 bases and the J segment 2 bases; nucleotides outside the gene matches: 14. It was with 60 Vbeta and 13 Jbeta primers that the PCR ran. The method was immunoSEQ multiplex PCR; TCRdb's version includes in-frame clones alone and lacks a portion of them. The sample shows more than 140,000 clones, 64% of them seen only once. Sequenced sample: PBMCs. V usage is TRBV5-1 and J usage is TRBJ2-5, with 9 nucleotides matching TRBD2. This TCR came from a woman aged 25 to 45 in good health and CMV-seropositive. CDR3 bases: TGCGCCAGCAGCTCAACCACGGCGGGGGGGGGCTTACAAGAGACCCAGTACTTC. It specifies CASSSTTAGGGLQETQYF.